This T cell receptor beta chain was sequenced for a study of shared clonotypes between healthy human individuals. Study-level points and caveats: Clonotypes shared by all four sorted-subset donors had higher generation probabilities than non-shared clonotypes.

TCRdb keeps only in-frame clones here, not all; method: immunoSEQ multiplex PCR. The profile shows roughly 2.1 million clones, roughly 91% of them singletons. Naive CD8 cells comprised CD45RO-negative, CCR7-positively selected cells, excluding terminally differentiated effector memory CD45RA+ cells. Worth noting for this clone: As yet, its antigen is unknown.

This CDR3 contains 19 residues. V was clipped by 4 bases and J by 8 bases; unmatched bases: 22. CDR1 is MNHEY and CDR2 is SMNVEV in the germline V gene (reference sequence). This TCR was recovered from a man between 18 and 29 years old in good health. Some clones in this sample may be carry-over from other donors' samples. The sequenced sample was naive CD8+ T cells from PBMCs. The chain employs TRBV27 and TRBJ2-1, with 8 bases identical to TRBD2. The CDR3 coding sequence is TGTGCCAGCAGTTCCTACCCAACGACTAGCGCCCTTCTAGTAGATGAGCAGTTCTTC. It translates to CASSSYPTTSALLVDEQFF.